This is a list of T cell receptor beta chains from one sample in a study of T cell changes during pregnancy in multiple sclerosis. TCRdb keeps only in-frame clones here, not all; method: immunoSEQ multiplex PCR. Seen here are about 50,000 clones, around 92% observed once, and the top ten hold roughly 0.71%. Source: CD4+ T cells from peripheral blood mononuclear cells, taken in the third trimester of pregnancy. All receptors come from a female donor with multiple sclerosis, enrolled in a pregnancy study. Each CDR3 is given with its conserved first and last residue. D genes are given only for firm matches. A row's size may be missing; if present it is once, few, many or a size class.

D gene: -
J gene: TRBJ1-2
V gene: TRBV4-1
clone size: -
CDR3 protein: CASSQDLVYGYTF

D gene: -
J gene: TRBJ2-7
V gene: TRBV29-1
clone size: -
CDR3 protein: CSVRDNYEQYF

D gene: TRBD1
J gene: TRBJ1-1
V gene: TRBV6-5
clone size: -
CDR3 protein: CASSRDSSLNTEAFF

D gene: TRBD1
J gene: TRBJ2-3
V gene: TRBV9
clone size: -
CDR3 protein: CASSVFRGQGTDTQYF

D gene: TRBD2
J gene: TRBJ2-3
V gene: TRBV7-6
clone size: -
CDR3 protein: CASSLEGGGSTDTQYF

D gene: -
J gene: TRBJ2-7
V gene: TRBV6-1
clone size: once
CDR3 protein: CASSVQAYEQYF

D gene: TRBD2
J gene: TRBJ2-3
V gene: TRBV7-6
clone size: -
CDR3 protein: CASSAGLGRDTQYF

D gene: -
J gene: TRBJ1-1
V gene: TRBV6-6
clone size: once
CDR3 protein: CASSIGPRGNTEAFF

D gene: -
J gene: TRBJ1-2
V gene: TRBV29-1
clone size: -
CDR3 protein: CSVQGMRDGYTF

D gene: TRBD1
J gene: TRBJ2-3
V gene: TRBV19
clone size: -
CDR3 protein: CASSTHRDSGLTDTQYF

D gene: -
J gene: TRBJ1-3
V gene: TRBV10-3
clone size: -
CDR3 protein: CATGRSSGNTIYF

D gene: TRBD1
J gene: TRBJ2-2
V gene: TRBV2
clone size: -
CDR3 protein: CASSARDRVVTGELFF

D gene: TRBD1
J gene: TRBJ2-7
V gene: TRBV2
clone size: -
CDR3 protein: CASRGGQGLYEQYF

D gene: TRBD1
J gene: TRBJ2-1
V gene: TRBV4-3
clone size: -
CDR3 protein: CASSQDGSQGPYNEQFF

D gene: TRBD1
J gene: TRBJ1-3
V gene: TRBV6-6
clone size: -
CDR3 protein: CASREGTGEGNTIYF

D gene: TRBD1
J gene: TRBJ2-3
V gene: TRBV7-3
clone size: -
CDR3 protein: CASSLGQGLAQYF

D gene: TRBD2
J gene: TRBJ2-7
V gene: TRBV18
clone size: -
CDR3 protein: CASSPTSPRTYEQYF

D gene: -
J gene: TRBJ1-5
V gene: TRBV6-4
clone size: -
CDR3 protein: CASSDGRNQPQHF

D gene: TRBD1
J gene: TRBJ1-2
V gene: TRBV7-8
clone size: -
CDR3 protein: CASSYRGLGYGYTF

D gene: -
J gene: TRBJ1-5
V gene: TRBV5-5
clone size: -
CDR3 protein: CASSLSSMGNQPQHF

D gene: -
J gene: TRBJ1-5
V gene: TRBV7-2
clone size: -
CDR3 protein: CASSPSRGSGQPQHF

D gene: -
J gene: TRBJ1-1
V gene: TRBV7-2
clone size: -
CDR3 protein: CASSLVGGSGNTEAFF

D gene: TRBD1
J gene: TRBJ1-6
V gene: TRBV7-2
clone size: -
CDR3 protein: CASTEQPRTGNSPLHF

D gene: -
J gene: TRBJ2-2
V gene: TRBV5-6
clone size: -
CDR3 protein: CASSLGLLNTGELFF

D gene: -
J gene: TRBJ1-1
V gene: TRBV6-5
clone size: -
CDR3 protein: CATLLPGSNTEAFF

D gene: -
J gene: TRBJ2-7
V gene: TRBV7-2
clone size: -
CDR3 protein: CASSLDRSSYEQYF

D gene: TRBD2
J gene: TRBJ2-1
V gene: TRBV5-1
clone size: -
CDR3 protein: CASWSGGGYNEQFF

D gene: -
J gene: TRBJ1-1
V gene: TRBV6-5
clone size: once
CDR3 protein: CASSYRPSSGTEAFF

D gene: -
J gene: TRBJ2-1
V gene: TRBV6-6
clone size: -
CDR3 protein: CASSHRRYNEQFF

D gene: -
J gene: TRBJ1-4
V gene: TRBV4-3
clone size: -
CDR3 protein: CASSQDLTGLGEKLFF

D gene: -
J gene: TRBJ1-3
V gene: TRBV23-1
clone size: -
CDR3 protein: CASELGNTIYF

D gene: -
J gene: TRBJ2-1
V gene: TRBV18
clone size: -
CDR3 protein: CASSHLPGDGGEQFF

D gene: -
J gene: TRBJ2-2
V gene: TRBV25-1
clone size: -
CDR3 protein: CASSVFGQRAGELFF

D gene: -
J gene: TRBJ1-1
V gene: TRBV25-1
clone size: few
CDR3 protein: CATVMNTEAFF

D gene: -
J gene: TRBJ1-1
V gene: TRBV7-3
clone size: -
CDR3 protein: CASSLGVGAEAFF

D gene: -
J gene: TRBJ1-1
V gene: TRBV7-2
clone size: -
CDR3 protein: CASSLGQNTEAFF

D gene: TRBD2
J gene: TRBJ2-1
V gene: TRBV7-2
clone size: once
CDR3 protein: CASSLKRGGAGDEQFF

D gene: TRBD2
J gene: TRBJ2-3
V gene: TRBV7-2
clone size: -
CDR3 protein: CASSRGTSQTTDTQYF

D gene: TRBD1
J gene: TRBJ1-4
V gene: TRBV5-5
clone size: -
CDR3 protein: CASSAPGQGYEKLFF

D gene: -
J gene: TRBJ2-1
V gene: TRBV16
clone size: -
CDR3 protein: CASSQSAGVDEQFF

D gene: -
J gene: TRBJ1-4
V gene: TRBV30
clone size: -
CDR3 protein: CASTRRSHEKLFF

D gene: TRBD2
J gene: TRBJ2-2
V gene: TRBV9
clone size: -
CDR3 protein: CASSVAGGVTGELFF

D gene: -
J gene: TRBJ2-3
V gene: TRBV15
clone size: once
CDR3 protein: CATSRAGEITDTQYF

D gene: -
J gene: TRBJ2-3
V gene: TRBV6-6
clone size: -
CDR3 protein: CASSYLTDTQYF

D gene: TRBD1
J gene: TRBJ1-6
V gene: TRBV6-5
clone size: -
CDR3 protein: CASSQDRGGRAPLHF

D gene: TRBD1
J gene: TRBJ1-2
V gene: TRBV5-4
clone size: once
CDR3 protein: CASTKQGNYGYTF

D gene: TRBD2
J gene: TRBJ2-7
V gene: TRBV7-8
clone size: -
CDR3 protein: CASSSGGVAYEQYF

D gene: -
J gene: TRBJ2-2
V gene: TRBV15
clone size: -
CDR3 protein: CATSDWNTGELFF

D gene: -
J gene: TRBJ1-2
V gene: TRBV6-5
clone size: -
CDR3 protein: CASSPEQGTGYGYTF

D gene: -
J gene: TRBJ2-1
V gene: TRBV7-2
clone size: -
CDR3 protein: CASSPGFGDEQFF

D gene: TRBD1
J gene: TRBJ1-2
V gene: TRBV9
clone size: -
CDR3 protein: CASSPRSGQGNYGYTF

D gene: -
J gene: TRBJ1-1
V gene: TRBV5-1
clone size: -
CDR3 protein: CASSLVGSCCTEAFF

D gene: -
J gene: TRBJ2-1
V gene: TRBV7-9
clone size: -
CDR3 protein: CASSLYTGNYNEQFF

D gene: TRBD1
J gene: TRBJ2-7
V gene: TRBV6-4
clone size: -
CDR3 protein: CASSDGRQGPYEQYF

D gene: -
J gene: TRBJ1-1
V gene: TRBV7-8
clone size: -
CDR3 protein: CASTPSGRRRTEAFF

D gene: -
J gene: TRBJ2-3
V gene: TRBV9
clone size: once
CDR3 protein: CASSVKPQGDTQYF

D gene: -
J gene: TRBJ1-6
V gene: TRBV10-3
clone size: -
CDR3 protein: CAIQGSPRDSPLHF

D gene: -
J gene: TRBJ2-3
V gene: TRBV18
clone size: -
CDR3 protein: CASSPPTLYTDTQYF

D gene: -
J gene: TRBJ2-7
V gene: TRBV20-1
clone size: -
CDR3 protein: CSARTAYEQYF

D gene: TRBD1
J gene: TRBJ1-2
V gene: TRBV18
clone size: -
CDR3 protein: CASSPGGGDYGYTF